This T cell receptor (beta chain) stems from a study of T cell responses to AZD1222 COVID-19 vaccine. This table comes from immunoSEQ multiplex PCR, and its TCRdb copy is limited to in-frame clones, with some not included. The data contain about 140,000 clones, around 85% of them singletons. The sample was peripheral blood, taken 28 days after the second dose of the MenACWY control vaccine. The sequence came from an adult who received the MenACWY meningococcal vaccine as a control.

The CDR3 nucleotides are TGCGCCAGCAGCTCGACAGGGGGCACGGAAGAGACCCAGTACTTC. It yields the protein CASSSTGGTEETQYF. J is TRBJ2-5 and V is TRBV5-1, with TRBD1 identical over 10 bases. In germline, CDR1 is SGHRS, CDR2 YFSETQ. This CDR3 comprises 15 residues. V was clipped by 3 bases and J by 3 bases; unmatched bases: 5.